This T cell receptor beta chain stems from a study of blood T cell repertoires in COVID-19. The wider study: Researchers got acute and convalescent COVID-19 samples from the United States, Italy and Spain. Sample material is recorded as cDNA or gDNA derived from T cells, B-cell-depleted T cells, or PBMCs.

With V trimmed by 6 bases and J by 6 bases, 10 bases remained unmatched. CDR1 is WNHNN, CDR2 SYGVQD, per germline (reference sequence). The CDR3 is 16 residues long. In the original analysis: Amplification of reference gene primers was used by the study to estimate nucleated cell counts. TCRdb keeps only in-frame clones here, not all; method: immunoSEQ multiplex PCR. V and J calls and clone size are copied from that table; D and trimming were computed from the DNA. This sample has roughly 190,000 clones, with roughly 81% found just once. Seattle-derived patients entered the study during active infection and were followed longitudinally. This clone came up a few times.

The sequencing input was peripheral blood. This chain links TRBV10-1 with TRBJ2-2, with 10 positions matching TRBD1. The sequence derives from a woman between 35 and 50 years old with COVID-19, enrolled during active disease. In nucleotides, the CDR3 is TGCGCCAGCAGCTTACCCGGGACAGGGGTTCCCGGGGAGCTGTTTTTT. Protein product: CASSLPGTGVPGELFF.